This TCR beta chain was sequenced in a study of graft-versus-host responses after intestinal transplantation. Study in general: Recipients uniformly received anti-thymocyte globulin induction, followed by tacrolimus and steroids for three to four years.

General study points: Some GvH clones appeared in ileal mucosa or blood before recipient bone marrow.

On this clone itself: The antigen remains undetermined.

Repertoires were generated with immunoSEQ multiplex PCR, while TCRdb's copy carries only in-frame clones and drops some. This sample has about 120,000 clones; about 93% occur once, and the top ten carry 0.09% to 0.15%. The germline CDR1 and CDR2 sequences are MNHNS and SASEGT. CDR3 length: 12 amino acids. Trimming removed 6 bases from V and 8 bases from J, with 13 bases in between. The rearrangement uses TRBV6-1 and TRBJ1-2; weak D call: TRBD1 (6 bases). The TCR originated in a human donor who received an intestinal transplant. Sequencing was performed on unstimulated CD4+ T cells sorted from spleen or lymph node cells, taken before intestinal transplant. CDR3 amino acids: CASSTDRRGYTF. CDR3 DNA: TGTGCCAGCAGCACCGACAGGCGCGGCTACACCTTC.